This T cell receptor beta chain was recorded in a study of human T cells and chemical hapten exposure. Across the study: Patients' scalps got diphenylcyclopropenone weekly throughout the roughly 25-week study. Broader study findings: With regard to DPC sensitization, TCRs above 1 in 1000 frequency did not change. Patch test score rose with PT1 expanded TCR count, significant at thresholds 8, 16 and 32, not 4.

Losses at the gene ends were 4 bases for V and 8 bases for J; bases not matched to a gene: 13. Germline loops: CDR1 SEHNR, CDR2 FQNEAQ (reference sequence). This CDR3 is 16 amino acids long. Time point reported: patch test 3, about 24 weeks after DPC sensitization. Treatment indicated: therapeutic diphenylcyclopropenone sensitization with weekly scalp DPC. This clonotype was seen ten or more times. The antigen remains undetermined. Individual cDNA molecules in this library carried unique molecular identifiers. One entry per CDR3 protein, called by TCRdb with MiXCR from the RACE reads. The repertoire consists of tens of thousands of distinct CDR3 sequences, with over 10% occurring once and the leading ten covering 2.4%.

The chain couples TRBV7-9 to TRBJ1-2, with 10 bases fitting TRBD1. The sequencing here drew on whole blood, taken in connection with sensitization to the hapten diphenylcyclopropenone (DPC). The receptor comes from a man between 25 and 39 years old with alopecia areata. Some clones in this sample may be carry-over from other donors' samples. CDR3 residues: CASSSAGRQGADGYTF. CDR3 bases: TGTGCCAGCAGCTCTGCCGGAAGACAGGGGGCTGACGGCTACACCTTC.